The clone carrying this T cell receptor beta chain occurred many times. RNA transcripts yielded amplified TCR beta CDR3 regions. The HTBI set primed first-round TCR CDR3 RT-PCR. Via MiXCR, TCRdb re-called the multiplex PCR reads, giving one row per CDR3 protein. The sample records hundreds of thousands of distinct CDR3 sequences, just under 20% being singletons. This record belongs to a study of T cells in Graves' hyperthyroidism and ophthalmopathy. Clinical Activity Scores of at least 3, NOSPECS grades of at least 4 and durations under 3 months characterized ophthalmopathy patients. Not enrolled were patients with uncontrolled infection, other autoimmune disease, pregnancy or lactation. Germline CDR1 reads SNHLY; CDR2 reads FYNNEI. Trimming took off 3 bases at V and 1 base at J, with 8 bases between the two ends. The CDR3 is made up of 14 amino acids.

Specimen: blood. This receptor was taken from a middle-aged man with Graves' ophthalmopathy. The chain has TRBV2 and TRBJ2-3; D remains unclear. The CDR3 reads CASSDPGGTDTQYF. The CDR3 coding sequence is TGTGCCAGCAGTGATCCCGGCGGCACAGATACGCAGTATTTT.